The 16 T cell receptor beta chains presented below share a single source sample, sequenced in a study of OX40 agonist ivuxolimab in advanced cancers. Here immunoSEQ multiplex PCR was the method, and the copy in TCRdb shows in-frame clones only, minus some. The repertoire holds 40,000 to 50,000 clones, with 88% as singletons. The sequences come from CD4+ or CD8+ T cells sorted from blood, collected in a trial of the OX40 agonist ivuxolimab. The receptors were sampled from an adult with an advanced solid tumor such as melanoma, head and neck, liver or kidney cancer.

The rearrangement joins TRBV28 to TRBJ2-3, with no clear D. Germline CDR1 and CDR2: MDHEN and SYDVKM. The length of the CDR3 is 13 residues. Trimming cost V 10 bases and J 2 bases, with 13 bases left between them. CDR3 DNA: TGTGCCACGGAAACTCGAGCCACAGATACGCAGTATTTT. Protein product: CATETRATDTQYF.

A remark on this clone: The junction does not match germline at one end; this may be a read error. CDR3 loop: CSAREQGIYF. The CDR3 bases are TGCAGTGCTAGAGAACAGGGGATTTACTTC. The rearrangement links TRBV20-1 to TRBJ1-2, with 7 bases aligning to TRBD1. Germline CDR1 and CDR2: DFQATT and SNEGSKA (reference sequence). The CDR3 runs 10 residues.

The CDR3 sequence: CASSDSEVGPLHF. CDR3 DNA: TGTGCCAGCAGTGACTCAGAAGTGGGGCCCCTCCACTTT. V usage is TRBV6-4 and J usage is TRBJ1-6; D is unclear. Germline lookup yields CDR1 MRHNA and CDR2 SNTAGT. This CDR3 spans 13 amino acids. Trimming removed 0 bases at V and 13 bases at J, with 10 bases between.

This chain links TRBV6-1 with TRBJ1-5; D may be TRBD1 (5 bases). The CDR3 has 16 residues. V was cut by 3 bases and J by 0 bases, with 12 bases left in between. From germline, CDR1 is MNHNS and CDR2 SASEGT. The CDR3 DNA sequence: TGTGCCAGCAGTGAGTGGGACGGGGATAGCAATCAGCCCCAGCATTTT. This encodes CASSEWDGDSNQPQHF.

Details on this clone: The junction departs from germline at one end; a sequencing error may be responsible. The chain joins TRBV6-1 to TRBJ2-5; weak D call: TRBD2 (5 bases). CDR1 and CDR2 from the germline V gene are MNHNS and SASEGT. CDR3 length: 12 amino acids. Here the CDR3 DNA reads TGTGCCAGCAGTACTACCGGAGGCTTGTTGGACTTC. It translates to CASSTTGGLLDF.

This clone was seen only once. The gene calls are TRBV6-5 and TRBJ2-4; 7 bases are a match to TRBD2. CDR1 is MNHEY, CDR2 SVGAGI, per germline. V lost 2 bases and J lost 11; bases outside the gene matches: 6. This CDR3 contains 13 residues. CDR3 loop: CASSYPGGGVQYF. The DNA for the CDR3 is TGTGCCAGCAGTTACCCGGGGGGAGGCGTTCAGTACTTC.

The chain is built from TRBV5-3 and TRBJ1-1; 9 bases line up with TRBD1. TRBV5-3 qualifies as an ORF whose function is uncertain. J was trimmed by 3 bases and V by 2 bases; bases with no gene match: 8. The CDR3 loop spans 16 amino acids. CDR3 loop: CARSFKQGAGDTEAFF. The CDR3 bases are TGTGCCAGAAGCTTCAAACAGGGGGCGGGTGACACTGAAGCTTTCTTT.

The chain links TRBV12-5 to TRBJ2-1, with TRBD2 matching over 10 bases. V dropped 0 bases and J dropped 3; count of bases not matched to a gene: 8. In germline, CDR1 is LGHNT, CDR2 FRNRAP. The CDR3 is 18 amino acids. The CDR3 nucleotides read TGTGCTAGTGGTTTGGTATTGGGGAGACTAGCGGGCTACAATGAGCAGTTCTTC. Translated: CASGLVLGRLAGYNEQFF.

This sequence joins TRBV5-4 and TRBJ1-1, with 10 bases matching TRBD1. V was pared by 2 bases and J by 0 bases, with 13 bases of the junction left unmatched. The CDR3 length is 19 residues. Germline V gene lookup returns CDR1 SGHNT and CDR2 YYREEE (reference sequence). The CDR3 region has the DNA TGTGCCAGCAGCTTCGTCAAACCCGGGACAGGGGCGTTGAACACTGAAGCTTTCTTT. Protein: CASSFVKPGTGALNTEAFF.

This clone was recorded only once. The rearrangement uses TRBV10-3 and TRBJ2-1, with 11 bases identical to TRBD2. Germline CDR1 is ENHRY and CDR2 is SYGVKD. V lost 5 bases, J lost 9 bases, and 9 bases stayed unmatched. This CDR3 has 15 residues. The CDR3 sequence: CAISPSSGRFSEQFF. The CDR3 DNA reads as TGTGCCATCAGTCCCTCTAGCGGGAGGTTCAGTGAGCAGTTCTTC.

The chain couples TRBV6-5 to TRBJ2-7; D is undetermined. Germline assignment: CDR1 MNHEY and CDR2 SVGAGI. V lost 4 bases, J lost 0 bases, and 10 bases lay in between. This CDR3 contains 14 residues. This chain's CDR3 is CASSWTLTSYEQYF. CDR3 DNA sequence: TGTGCCAGCAGTTGGACCCTCACCTCCTACGAGCAGTACTTC.

This chain joins TRBV28 and TRBJ2-7; D remains ambiguous. Germline V gene data show CDR1 as MDHEN and CDR2 as SYDVKM. This CDR3 spans 15 amino acids. Trimming cost V 4 bases and J 3 bases, with 16 bases left between them. The CDR3 bases are TGTGCCAGCAGTTCCCCCAGTGGCCCCCGCTACGAGCAGTACTTC. It codes for CASSSPSGPRYEQYF.

V usage is TRBV2 and J usage is TRBJ2-1; 9 bases agree with TRBD2. Per germline, CDR1 SNHLY and CDR2 FYNNEI. The CDR3 sequence is 15 residues long. Trimming cost V 6 bases and J 5 bases; bases outside gene matches: 8. The CDR3 region is CASRGTTSGDNEQFF. The DNA for the CDR3 is TGTGCCAGCAGGGGCACGACTAGCGGCGACAATGAGCAGTTCTTC.

The gene calls are TRBV9 and TRBJ2-3; possibly TRBD1 for D (5 bases). Germline CDR1 reads SGDLS; CDR2 reads YYNGEE. The CDR3 covers 16 residues. The V end was cut by 6 bases, the J end by 0 bases, with 17 bases between. The CDR3 here is CASTETQDHSTDTQYF. Written as DNA, the CDR3 is TGTGCCAGCACCGAAACACAGGACCATAGCACAGATACGCAGTATTTT.

V gene TRBV4-2 combines with J gene TRBJ2-1, with 7 bases lining up with TRBD2. Per germline, CDR1 LGHNA and CDR2 YNFKEQ. The J segment lost 1 base and the V segment lost 1 base, leaving 4 bases of the junction unmatched. The CDR3 runs to 16 residues. CDR3 nucleotides: TGTGCCAGCAGCCAAGGAGCGGGGCGATCCTACAATGAGCAGTTCTTC. Amino acids: CASSQGAGRSYNEQFF.

This clone was found a few times. The rearrangement uses TRBV9 and TRBJ2-7; 8 bases line up with TRBD2. V gave up 4 bases and J gave up 2 bases; unmatched junction bases: 8. Germline CDR1 and CDR2: SGDLS and YYNGEE. The CDR3 runs to 15 residues. The CDR3 protein is CASSPQPGLAYEQYF. In nucleotides, the CDR3 is TGTGCCAGCAGCCCTCAGCCGGGACTAGCCTACGAGCAGTACTTC.